A single sample is the source of the 25 T cell receptor beta chains below, sequenced in a study of CD8 T cells in ankylosing spondylitis. TCRdb reprocessed the 5' RACE reads via MiXCR and lists one record per CDR3 protein. The sample lists around 180,000 distinct CDR3 sequences; 10% to 15% were seen once. Sequencing input: blood, either unsorted or a sorted T cell fraction (not recorded which). The receptors stem from a female donor with ankylosing spondylitis or in good health (not recorded which).

Comments on this clonotype: With a much larger clone just one base away, this may be a read error. J is TRBJ1-6 and V is TRBV14, with D unresolved. Germline values: CDR1 SGHDN, CDR2 FVKESK. This CDR3 is built from 15 residues. V dropped 3 bases and J dropped 7 bases, with 13 bases sitting between them. The CDR3 coding sequence is TGTGCCAGCAGCCAGAAAGGGTTGTTGAATTCACCCCTCCACTTT. It yields the protein CASSQKGLLNSPLHF.

On this clonotype: With a much larger clone just one base away, this may be a read error. The genes are TRBV4-2 and TRBJ1-3, with D possibly being TRBD1 (5 bases). This CDR3 spans 19 amino acids. Germline V gives CDR1 LGHNA, CDR2 YNFKEQ. The CDR3 DNA follows: TGTGTCAGCAGCAACCTCGCGGGACCTACCTCCCACTCTGGAAACACCATATATTTT. The encoded protein is CVSSNLAGPTSHSGNTIYF.

This clonotype appeared many times. The chain links TRBV24-1 to TRBJ2-3; D is uncertain. Trimming left V 4 bases short and J 6 bases short, with 10 bases between. The V gene's germline CDR1 is KGHDR and CDR2 SFDVKD. The CDR3 totals 13 residues. DNA of the CDR3: TGTGCCACCAGTGACATCAGTGAGGATACGCAGTATTTT. Translating gives CATSDISEDTQYF.

This clonotype has ten or more counts. The gene calls are TRBV5-4 and TRBJ2-1; 15 bases agree with TRBD2. Losses at the gene ends were 2 bases for V and 6 bases for J; bases not matched to a gene: 3. This CDR3 region has 16 residues. Germline CDR1 and CDR2: SGHNT and YYREEE (reference sequence). CDR3 nucleotides: TGTGCCAGCAGCTTATGGACTAGCGGGAGGGGCAATGAGCAGTTCTTC. Protein: CASSLWTSGRGNEQFF.

This clonotype was counted a single time. A much larger clone differs from this one at a single base, so this may be a read error. This sequence joins TRBV6-2 or TRBV6-3 and TRBJ2-7; 8 nucleotides match TRBD1. The CDR3 length is 14 residues. Per germline, CDR1 MNHEY and CDR2 SVGEGT. DNA for the CDR3: TGTGCCAGCAGTGGACAGGGCCAATTCTACGAGCAGTCCTTC. It is translated as CASSGQGQFYEQSF.

This clonotype was recorded a few times. The chain has TRBV12-3 or TRBV12-4 and TRBJ1-2, with D hard to call. Trimming took 6 bases from V and 2 from J, leaving 13 bases between them. The CDR3 has 14 residues. CDR3 nucleotide sequence: TGTGCCAGCAGAGGGAGGGTCCAGAACTATGGCTACACCTTC. It is translated as CASRGRVQNYGYTF.

This clonotype was seen at least ten times. This chain connects TRBV27 to TRBJ2-7, with TRBD1 matching over 9 bases. Germline V CDR1 and CDR2: MNHEY, SMNVEV (reference sequence). V was clipped by 3 bases and J by 7 bases; unmatched bases: 7. The CDR3 contains 14 residues. The CDR3 nucleotides are TGTGCCAGCAGTTTTACCTACAGGGGGCATGAGCAGTACTTC. Its protein is CASSFTYRGHEQYF.

The chain carries TRBV19 and TRBJ2-1; either TRBD1 or TRBD2 may fit D (5 bases each). V was cut by 5 bases and J by 0 bases, with 17 bases left in between. The CDR3 covers 17 residues. Germline V gives CDR1 LNHDA, CDR2 SQIVND (reference sequence). CDR3 region: CASSPDWGTSSYNEQFF. For the CDR3, the DNA is TGTGCCAGTAGTCCGGACTGGGGGACGAGCTCCTACAATGAGCAGTTCTTC.

In this sample, this clonotype turned up many times. The V and J genes are TRBV6-2 or TRBV6-3 and TRBJ2-1, with a tentative D call TRBD2 (5 bases). Germline CDR1 MNHEY, CDR2 SVGEGT. The CDR3 is 11 residues long. Trimming left V 8 bases short and J 8 bases short, with 10 bases between. CDR3 in amino acids: CASRRSHEQFF. In DNA form, the CDR3 reads TGTGCCAGCCGGAGGTCCCATGAGCAGTTCTTC.

The chain has TRBV7-2 and TRBJ1-5; TRBD1 might be the D (6 bases). The V and J ends lost 1 base and 5 bases respectively, with 12 bases between them. The CDR3 covers 15 residues. Germline V gene lookup returns CDR1 SGHTA and CDR2 FQGNSA. DNA for the CDR3: TGTGCCAGCAGCTTAGGTGGGACACCGCATCAGCCCCAGCATTTT. This sequence encodes CASSLGGTPHQPQHF.

The genes are TRBV19 and TRBJ2-1; 14 nucleotides match TRBD2. Trimming at V came to 5 bases and at J to 9 bases, leaving 6 bases not matched to a gene. CDR1 LNHDA and CDR2 SQIVND come from the germline V gene (reference sequence). The CDR3 covers 15 residues. The CDR3 protein is CASSSGLAGVGEQFF. The DNA of the CDR3 is TGTGCCAGTAGTTCGGGACTAGCGGGAGTGGGTGAGCAGTTCTTC.

There are many counts of this clonotype. The V and J genes are TRBV10-3 and TRBJ1-4; 8 bases line up with TRBD1. Germline V CDR1 and CDR2: ENHRY, SYGVKD. V trimming: 6 bases; J trimming: 7 bases; junction bases outside the gene matches: 4. The CDR3 contains 13 residues. This CDR3 is CAIRDRGGEKLFF. The DNA for the CDR3 is TGTGCCATCAGAGACAGGGGCGGTGAAAAACTGTTTTTT.

Turning to this clonotype: A much larger clone differs from this one at a single base, so this may be a read error. The chain links TRBV30 to TRBJ2-1; 7 nucleotides match TRBD2. The CDR3 has 15 amino acids. Germline CDR1 and CDR2: GTSNPN and SVGIG (reference sequence). CDR3 nucleotide sequence: TGTGCCCGGAGTGTACTACGCGGGAGCAGCCATGAGCAGTTCTTC. Protein sequence: CARSVLRGSSHEQFF.

This clonotype was picked up many times. V usage is TRBV12-3 or TRBV12-4 and J usage is TRBJ1-5, with a possible D match to TRBD1 (5 bases). Deletions cut 8 bases from V and 4 bases from J, with 15 bases between. The CDR3 is made up of 14 amino acids. CDR3 loop: CASGGDGRNQPQHF. As DNA, the CDR3 is TGTGCCAGCGGGGGGGACGGGCGAAATCAGCCCCAGCATTTT.

This clonotype was recorded many times. The chain recombines TRBV3-1 with TRBJ2-3; tentative D call: TRBD2 (6 bases). The CDR3 runs 19 residues. Trimming shortened V by 1 base and J by 8 bases, and 28 bases separated the two germline ends. Germline CDR1 and CDR2: LGHDT and YNNKEL (reference sequence). CDR3 protein: CASSQGLGPEGGLFGTQYF. CDR3 DNA sequence: TGTGCCAGCAGCCAAGGACTAGGTCCAGAAGGCGGGCTTTTCGGTACGCAGTATTTT.

Comment on this clonotype: A much larger clonotype is one base distant, so this may be a read error. The chain combines TRBV6-5 with TRBJ2-5; D gene unclear. Germline assignment: CDR1 MNHEY and CDR2 SVGAGI. The CDR3 has 12 amino acids. CDR3 residues: CASSSVQETQSF. In DNA form, the CDR3 reads TGTGCCAGCAGTTCCGTCCAAGAGACCCAGTCCTTC.

In its sample, this clonotype was seen many times. The V gene is TRBV3-1, the J gene TRBJ2-2; D might be TRBD2 (6 bases). The V and J ends lost 2 bases and 7 bases respectively, with 14 bases between them. The CDR3 is 15 amino acids. Germline CDR1 is LGHDT and CDR2 is YNNKEL (reference sequence). CDR3 in amino acids: CASSQHKRVHGELFF. In DNA form, the CDR3 reads TGTGCCAGCAGCCAACACAAGCGGGTACACGGGGAGCTGTTTTTT. Full variable domain (remainder filled in from reference TRBV3-1 and TRBJ2-2): DTAVSQTPKYLVTQMGNDKSIKCEQNLGHDTMYWYKQDSKKFLKIMFSYNNKELIINETVPNRFSPKSPDKAHLNLHINSLELGDSAVYFCASSQHKRVHGELFFGEGSRLTVL.

This clonotype was recorded many times. The chain has TRBV10-3 and TRBJ2-1, with TRBD2 identical over 14 bases. Germline V gene sequence: CDR1 ENHRY, CDR2 SYGVKD. V was clipped by 4 bases and J by 8 bases; unmatched bases: 7. The CDR3 is 16 amino acids. The CDR3 reads CAISAGLAGGIDEQFF. The CDR3 nucleotides read TGTGCCATCAGTGCCGGACTAGCGGGAGGAATCGATGAGCAGTTCTTC.

This clonotype has more than one count but fewer than ten. This chain connects TRBV28 to TRBJ2-1; 10 nucleotides match TRBD1. This CDR3 has 17 residues. V lost 2 bases, J lost 8 bases, and 12 bases stayed unmatched. The germline V gene has CDR1 MDHEN and CDR2 SYDVKM. The CDR3 bases are TGTGCCAGCAGTTTAGCCCCTCCGGGACAGGGGTTGGATGAGCAGTTCTTC. Encoded protein: CASSLAPPGQGLDEQFF.

This clonotype was observed many times. One junction end does not reproduce the germline sequence, and a read error may be involved. The J gene is TRBJ2-1, the V gene TRBV6-2 or TRBV6-3; D uncertain. This CDR3 is built from 11 residues. The V gene's germline CDR1 is MNHEY and CDR2 SVGEGT. As DNA, the CDR3 is TGTGCCAGCAGTTACCCCAATAAGCAGTTCTTC. Protein: CASSYPNKQFF.

This clonotype was counted between two and nine times. The chain joins TRBV30 to TRBJ2-2, with D tentatively TRBD1 or TRBD2 (5 bases each). CDR1 is GTSNPN, CDR2 SVGIG, per germline (reference sequence). Trimming pared 3 bases from V and 4 bases from J, leaving 12 bases between. CDR3 length equals 14 residues. CDR3 nucleotides: TGTGCCTGGAGGGCTCGAGGGGTCACCGGGGAGCTGTTTTTT. This translates into CAWRARGVTGELFF.

This clonotype was observed at least ten times. J is TRBJ2-1 and V is TRBV7-9; 7 nucleotides agree with TRBD2. V dropped 6 bases and J dropped 6; count of bases not matched to a gene: 11. This CDR3 region has 15 residues. Germline loops: CDR1 SEHNR, CDR2 FQNEAQ (reference sequence). DNA of the CDR3: TGTGCCAGCAGTCCGGGAGGCCTCCCATCCAATGAGCAGTTCTTC. Its translation is CASSPGGLPSNEQFF.

The table lists this clonotype with many counts. This chain links TRBV29-1 with TRBJ2-1; 10 positions agree with TRBD2. The CDR3 is 13 residues long. The V and J ends lost 8 bases and 10 bases, in that order; junction bases with no gene match: 11. Germline CDR1 is SQVTM and CDR2 is ANQGSEA. DNA of the CDR3: TGCAGCTCCTGGGGTAGCGGGAGGTCAGAGCAGTTCTTC. As protein: CSSWGSGRSEQFF.

The sample holds a few counts of this clonotype. The V call is TRBV9, the J call TRBJ2-1; 7 bases map to TRBD2. CDR1 is SGDLS and CDR2 is YYNGEE in the germline V gene. The ends lost 3 bases at V and 7 bases at J; junction bases unmatched: 10. The CDR3 has 15 residues. CDR3 loop: CASSATGTTLNEQFF. In DNA, the CDR3 is TGTGCCAGCAGCGCCACCGGGACTACCTTGAATGAGCAGTTCTTC.

V and J are TRBV5-6 and TRBJ2-2; 8 bases line up with TRBD2. The CDR3 is 17 residues long. Trimming at V came to 0 bases and at J to 4 bases, leaving 8 bases not matched to a gene. Germline V gives CDR1 SGHDT, CDR2 YYEEEE. CDR3 sequence (DNA): TGTGCCAGCAGCTTGGTTCCTTACGGGAGGGCCACCGGGGAGCTGTTTTTT. Translated, it gives CASSLVPYGRATGELFF. Full variable domain (remainder filled in from reference TRBV5-6 and TRBJ2-2): DAGVTQSPTHLIKTRGQQVTLRCSPKSGHDTVSWYQQALGQGPQFIFQYYEEEERQRGNFPDRFSGHQFPNYSSELNVNALLLGDSALYLCASSLVPYGRATGELFFGEGSRLTVL.